The T cell receptor (beta chain) described here comes from a study of T cell repertoires in cytomegalovirus infection. At the level of the study: In public TCR beta signatures, there were indications of both CMV infection and matching HLA type. Study-level results: Using cumulative public TCR beta family frequency, the authors identified those who carried CMV together with the relevant HLA.

TCRdb recomputed calls from the reads with MiXCR, one row per CDR3 protein. The sample includes a few hundred thousand distinct CDR3 sequences, roughly a sixth seen only once; the top ten take about 12%. The trim removed 10 bases at V and 1 base at J, leaving 10 bases unmatched. This CDR3 has 15 residues. CDR1 ENHRY and CDR2 SYGVKD come from the germline V gene. As for this clonotype: Its specificity is unknown.

The specimen was PBMCs. The gene calls are TRBV10-3 and TRBJ1-1; 9 nucleotides align to TRBD1. This clonotype originated in a human donor in good health (CMV status not recorded). Some clones in this sample may be carry-over from other donors' samples. CDR3 amino acids: CASVPGQGPNTEAFF. In DNA, the CDR3 is TGTGCCAGTGTCCCGGGACAGGGTCCGAACACTGAAGCTTTCTTT.